A selection of T cell receptor beta chains follows, all from one sample in a study of blood T cell repertoires in COVID-19. Produced via immunoSEQ multiplex PCR; TCRdb's table is partial and in-frame only. The data show more than 95,000 clones, approximately 84% seen once. Material for sequencing was peripheral blood. These receptors all come from a human donor in a cohort sampled during active COVID-19. CDR3s include the opening cysteine and the closing phenylalanine or tryptophan. The D gene is left open where the match is weak. The size field is filled for only some rows; it gives once, few, many or a size class.

CDR3aa,CDR3nt,abundance,d_gene,v_gene,j_gene
CASSLGGGSLNEQFF,TGTGCCAGCAGCTTGGGCGGCGGGAGCCTTAATGAGCAGTTCTTC,.,TRBD2,TRBV7-3,TRBJ2-1
CASSVRDRVPDTQYF,TGTGCCAGCAGTGTTCGAGACAGGGTTCCAGATACGCAGTATTTT,.,TRBD1,TRBV2,TRBJ2-3
CSASGRSSYNEQFF,TGCAGTGCTAGTGGGAGGAGCTCCTACAATGAGCAGTTCTTC,once,.,TRBV20-1,TRBJ2-1
CATSPGQGGWGEQFF,TGTGCCACCAGTCCGGGACAGGGAGGGTGGGGAGAGCAGTTCTTC,.,TRBD1,TRBV24-1,TRBJ2-1
CATSPPGLNTDTQYF,TGTGCCACCAGTCCCCCGGGACTGAACACAGATACGCAGTATTTT,.,.,TRBV24-1,TRBJ2-3
CATSGPGTNGGTQYF,TGTGCCACCAGTGGCCCAGGGACCAATGGGGGCACGCAGTATTTT,.,.,TRBV24-1,TRBJ2-3
CASRAGLAGGETQYF,TGTGCCAGCAGAGCGGGACTAGCGGGAGGGGAGACCCAGTACTTC,.,TRBD2,TRBV3-1/TRBV3-2,TRBJ2-5
CASSGGRVQETQYF,TGTGCCAGCAGTGGTGGGCGGGTCCAAGAGACCCAGTACTTC,few,.,TRBV2,TRBJ2-5
CASSPTGENTIYF,TGTGCCAGCAGCCCGACAGGGGAAAACACCATATATTTT,.,TRBD1,TRBV9,TRBJ1-3
CASSLFPTWAGQGAYNEQFF,TGTGCCAGCAGCTTATTCCCCACCTGGGCCGGACAGGGAGCTTACAATGAGCAGTTCTTC,.,TRBD1,TRBV7-3,TRBJ2-1
CATTLRRFSSGNTIYF,TGTGCCACAACCCTTCGGAGGTTCAGCTCTGGAAACACCATATATTTT,.,.,TRBV19,TRBJ1-3
CASSVKGAPGLVRELFF,TGTGCCAGCAGCGTAAAGGGGGCTCCGGGACTAGTAAGGGAGCTGTTTTTT,.,.,TRBV9,TRBJ2-2
CASSQGPQTGINPYEQYF,TGCGCCAGCAGCCAGGGGCCTCAGACAGGTATCAATCCCTACGAGCAGTACTTC,.,.,TRBV4-1,TRBJ2-7
CASSYREESYNEQFF,TGTGCCAGCAGCTACCGGGAGGAGTCCTACAATGAGCAGTTCTTC,.,TRBD2,TRBV7-9,TRBJ2-1
CASSLDVNEQYF,TGTGCCAGCAGCTTGGATGTCAACGAGCAGTACTTC,.,.,TRBV5-4,TRBJ2-7
CSVEVVGAVSYEQYF,TGCAGCGTTGAAGTAGTGGGCGCCGTCTCCTACGAGCAGTACTTC,.,.,TRBV29-1,TRBJ2-7
CASSLQVSAELFF,TGCGCCAGCAGCTTACAGGTATCGGCGGAGCTGTTTTTT,.,.,TRBV5-1,TRBJ2-2
CATSREVGGNQPQHF,TGTGCCACCAGCAGAGAAGTGGGAGGCAATCAGCCCCAGCATTTT,.,.,TRBV15,TRBJ1-5
CASSLVWSSNNEQFF,TGTGCCAGCAGCTTAGTTTGGTCTAGCAACAATGAGCAGTTCTTC,.,.,TRBV7-9,TRBJ2-1
CASSLGGVMNTEAFF,TGTGCCAGCAGTTTGGGGGGGGTTATGAACACTGAAGCTTTCTTT,.,.,TRBV28,TRBJ1-1